This TCR beta chain came from a study of blood T cell repertoires in COVID-19. Study as a whole: Spain, Italy and the United States supplied samples that represented acute and convalescent COVID-19.

Source study methods: It was from reference gene primer amplification that nucleated cell counts were estimated. Only in-frame clones appear in the TCRdb table, and some are missing; sequencing was by immunoSEQ multiplex PCR. That table furnishes V, J and clone size, whereas the DNA furnished D and trimming. The sample carries under 250,000 clones, 80% recorded once. The germline gives CDR1 LGHNA, CDR2 YNFKEQ. The V end was cut by 3 bases, the J end by 8 bases, with 13 bases between. The CDR3 length is 13 residues. The rearrangement joins TRBV4-2 to TRBJ1-2; a weak D match, TRBD1 (5 bases). The specimen was PBMCs or T cells enriched from blood (not recorded which). The TCR sequence derives from a man aged 30 to 39 with acute COVID-19. This CDR3 is CASSQTTVDGYTF. Written as DNA, the CDR3 is TGTGCCAGCAGCCAGACGACAGTGGACGGCTACACCTTC.